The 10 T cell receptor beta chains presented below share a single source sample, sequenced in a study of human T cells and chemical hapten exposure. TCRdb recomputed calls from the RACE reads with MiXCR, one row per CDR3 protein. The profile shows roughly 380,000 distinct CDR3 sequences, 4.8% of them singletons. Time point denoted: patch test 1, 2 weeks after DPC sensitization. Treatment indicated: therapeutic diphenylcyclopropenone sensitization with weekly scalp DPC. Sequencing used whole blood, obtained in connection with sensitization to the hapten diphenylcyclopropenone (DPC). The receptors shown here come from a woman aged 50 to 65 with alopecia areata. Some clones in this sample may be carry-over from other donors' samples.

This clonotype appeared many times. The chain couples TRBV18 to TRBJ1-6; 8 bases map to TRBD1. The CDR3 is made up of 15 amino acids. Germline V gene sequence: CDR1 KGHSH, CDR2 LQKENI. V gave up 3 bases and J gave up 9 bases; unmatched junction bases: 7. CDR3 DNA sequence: TGTGCCAGCTCACCGCTGGACGACAGGGGTTCACCCCTCCACTTT. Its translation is CASSPLDDRGSPLHF.

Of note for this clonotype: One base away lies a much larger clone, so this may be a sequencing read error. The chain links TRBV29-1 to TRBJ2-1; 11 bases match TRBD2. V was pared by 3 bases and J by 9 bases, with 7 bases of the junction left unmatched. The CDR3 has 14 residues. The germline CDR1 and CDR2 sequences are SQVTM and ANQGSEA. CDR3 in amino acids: CSVEGLAGGGEQFF. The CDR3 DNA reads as TGCAGCGTTGAGGGCCTAGCGGGAGGTGGTGAGCAGTTCTTC.

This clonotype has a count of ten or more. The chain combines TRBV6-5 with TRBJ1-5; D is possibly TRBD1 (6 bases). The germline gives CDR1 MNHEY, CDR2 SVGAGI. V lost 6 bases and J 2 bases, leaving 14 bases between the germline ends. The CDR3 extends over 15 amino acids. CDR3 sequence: CASRRYREGNQPQHF. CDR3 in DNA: TGTGCCAGCAGACGTTACAGGGAGGGCAATCAGCCCCAGCATTTT.

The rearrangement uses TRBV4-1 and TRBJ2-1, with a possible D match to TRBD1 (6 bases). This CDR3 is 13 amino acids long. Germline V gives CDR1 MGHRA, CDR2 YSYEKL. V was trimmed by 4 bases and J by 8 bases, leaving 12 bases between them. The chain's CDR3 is CASSRGQRDEQFF. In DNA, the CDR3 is TGCGCCAGCAGCCGCGGACAGAGGGATGAGCAGTTCTTC.

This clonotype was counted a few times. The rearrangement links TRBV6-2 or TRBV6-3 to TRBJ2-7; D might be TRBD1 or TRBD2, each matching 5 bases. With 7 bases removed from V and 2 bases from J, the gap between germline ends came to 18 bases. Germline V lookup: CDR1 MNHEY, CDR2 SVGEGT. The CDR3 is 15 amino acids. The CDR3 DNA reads TGTGCCAGCAATAAACGGGGCTTACCTACCTACGAGCAGTACTTC. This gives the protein CASNKRGLPTYEQYF.

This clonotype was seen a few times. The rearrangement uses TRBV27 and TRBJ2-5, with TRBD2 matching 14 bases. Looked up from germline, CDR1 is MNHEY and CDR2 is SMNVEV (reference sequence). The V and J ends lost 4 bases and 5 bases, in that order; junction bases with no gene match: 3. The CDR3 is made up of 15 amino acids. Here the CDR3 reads CASSSGTSGSETQYF. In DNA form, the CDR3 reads TGTGCCAGCAGTTCTGGGACTAGCGGGAGTGAGACCCAGTACTTC.

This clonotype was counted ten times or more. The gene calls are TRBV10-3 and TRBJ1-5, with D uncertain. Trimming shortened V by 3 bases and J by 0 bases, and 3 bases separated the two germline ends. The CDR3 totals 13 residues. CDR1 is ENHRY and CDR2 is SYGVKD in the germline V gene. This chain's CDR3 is CAISENSNQPQHF. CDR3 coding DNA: TGTGCCATCAGTGAAAATAGCAATCAGCCCCAGCATTTT.

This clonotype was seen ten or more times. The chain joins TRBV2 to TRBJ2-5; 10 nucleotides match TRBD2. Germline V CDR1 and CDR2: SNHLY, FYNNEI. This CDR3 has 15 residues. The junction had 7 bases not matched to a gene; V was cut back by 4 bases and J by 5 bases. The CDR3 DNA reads TGTGCCAGCAGTGGAACAGCGGGGGGGCCCGAGACCCAGTACTTC. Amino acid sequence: CASSGTAGGPETQYF. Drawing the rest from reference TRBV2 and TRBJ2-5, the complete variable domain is EPEVTQTPSHQVTQMGQEVILRCVPISNHLYFYWYRQILGQKVEFLVSFYNNEISEKSEIFDDQFSVERPDGSNFTLKIRSTKLEDSAMYFCASSGTAGGPETQYFGPGTRLLVL.

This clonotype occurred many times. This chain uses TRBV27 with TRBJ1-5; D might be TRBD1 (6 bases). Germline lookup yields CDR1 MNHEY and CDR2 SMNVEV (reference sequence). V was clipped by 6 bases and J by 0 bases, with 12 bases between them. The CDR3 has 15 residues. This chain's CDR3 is CASRSDRTSNQPQHF. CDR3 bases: TGTGCCAGCAGGTCGGACAGAACTAGCAATCAGCCCCAGCATTTT.

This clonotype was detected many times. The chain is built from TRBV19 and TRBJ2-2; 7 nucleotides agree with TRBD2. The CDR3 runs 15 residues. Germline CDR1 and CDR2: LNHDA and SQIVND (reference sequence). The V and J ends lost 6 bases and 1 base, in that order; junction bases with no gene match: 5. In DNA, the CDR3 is TGTGCCAGTAGACGATCGGGGGGGAACACCGGGGAGCTGTTTTTT. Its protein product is CASRRSGGNTGELFF.